These 13 T cell receptor beta chains originate from one sample sequenced in a study of T-cell memory formation after mild COVID-19. TCRdb recomputed calls from the 5' RACE reads with MiXCR, one row per CDR3 protein. The sample lists about 340,000 distinct CDR3 sequences, 10% to 15% seen once, with 20% to 25% in the top ten. Sequencing input: PBMCs or a T cell subset sorted from them (not recorded which). The receptors were gathered from a man in his late teens or twenties who had mild COVID-19 (a few samples of this study predate the infection). Cell type and time point are not known.

V is TRBV24-1 and J is TRBJ2-2; no clear D gene. The V gene's germline CDR1 is KGHDR and CDR2 SFDVKD. V lost 6 bases, J lost 4 bases, and 8 bases lay in between. The CDR3 totals 13 residues. CDR3 loop: CATSSGPTGELFF. The CDR3 nucleotides read TGTGCCACCAGTAGTGGTCCCACCGGGGAGCTGTTTTTT.

This chain uses TRBV19 with TRBJ1-2, with unresolved D. The germline gives CDR1 LNHDA, CDR2 SQIVND (reference sequence). V lost 7 bases, J lost 4 bases, and 10 bases lay in between. The length of the CDR3 is 12 residues. The CDR3 loop reads CASTDGPYGYTF. In DNA, the CDR3 is TGTGCCAGTACGGACGGCCCCTATGGCTACACCTTC.

This clonotype was seen at least ten times. This chain connects TRBV30 to TRBJ2-7, with 8 nucleotides matching TRBD1. The CDR3 contains 14 residues. Germline CDR1 reads GTSNPN; CDR2 reads SVGIG (reference sequence). Unmatched junction bases numbered 11, after V lost 4 bases and J lost 6 bases. The CDR3, as DNA: TGTGCCTGGAATTCCGGGACAGGAAATTCCGAGCAGTACTTC. Translation gives CAWNSGTGNSEQYF. Full variable domain (missing parts from reference TRBV30 and TRBJ2-7): SQTIHQWPATLVQPVGSPLSLECTVEGTSNPNLYWYRQAAGRGLQLLFYSVGIGQISSEVPQNLSASRPQDRQFILSSKKLLLSDSGFYLCAWNSGTGNSEQYFGPGTRLTVT.

This clonotype was counted a few times. Here the CDR3 reads CASSREAGVNSPLHF. CDR3 bases: TGCGCCAGCAGCCGAGAGGCAGGGGTGAATTCACCCCTCCACTTT. The J gene is TRBJ1-6, the V gene TRBV4-1, with a possible D match to TRBD1 (6 bases). With 4 bases removed from V and 7 bases from J, the gap between germline ends came to 14 bases. In germline, CDR1 is MGHRA, CDR2 YSYEKL. CDR3 size: 15 residues.

The CDR3 coding sequence is TGTGCCATCGCCCGGGCGGGTTTCTCTGGGGAAGCTTTCTTT. Protein: CAIARAGFSGEAFF. This sequence joins TRBV10-3 and TRBJ1-1, with D hard to call. The V gene's germline CDR1 is ENHRY and CDR2 SYGVKD. V gave up 8 bases and J gave up 8 bases, with 21 bases separating them. The CDR3 extends over 14 amino acids.

The chain carries TRBV7-2 and TRBJ1-1; 7 nucleotides align to TRBD1. Germline CDR1 and CDR2: SGHTA and FQGNSA. The CDR3 loop spans 16 amino acids. J was trimmed by 6 bases and V by 1 base; bases with no gene match: 11. The CDR3, as DNA: TGTGCCAGCAGCTTAGAAGGTACAGGGGCGAGGCCTGAAGCTTTCTTT. This translates into CASSLEGTGARPEAFF. The variable domain in full, completed from reference TRBV7-2 and TRBJ1-1, reads GAGVSQSPSNKVTEKGKDVELRCDPISGHTALYWYRQSLGQGLEFLIYFQGNSAPDKSGLPSDRFSAERTGGSVSTLTIQRTQQEDSAVYLCASSLEGTGARPEAFFGQGTRLTVV.

A few counts support this clonotype. V and J are TRBV7-8 and TRBJ2-1, with a tentative D call TRBD2 (6 bases). Germline CDR1 SGHVS, CDR2 FQNEAQ. Trimming took 4 bases from V and 0 from J, leaving 13 bases between them. There are 16 residues in the CDR3. The CDR3 DNA reads TGTGCCAGCAGCTCGTCGACTAGACGCTCCTACAATGAGCAGTTCTTC. This sequence encodes CASSSSTRRSYNEQFF. Full variable domain (outside the CDR3, taken from reference TRBV7-8 and TRBJ2-1): GAGVSQSPRYKVAKRGQDVALRCDPISGHVSLFWYQQALGQGPEFLTYFQNEAQLDKSGLPSDRFFAERPEGSVSTLKIQRTQQEDSAVYLCASSSSTRRSYNEQFFGPGTRLTVL.

The V gene is TRBV20-1, the J gene TRBJ2-1; 8 bases map to TRBD2. V trimming: 0 bases; J trimming: 7 bases; junction bases outside the gene matches: 8. Germline values: CDR1 DFQATT, CDR2 SNEGSKA (reference sequence). There are 15 residues in the CDR3. In DNA, the CDR3 is TGCAGTGCTAGAGATCCCAGCGGGAGTGATAATGAGCAGTTCTTC. Translating gives CSARDPSGSDNEQFF.

The chain couples TRBV6-6 to TRBJ1-6; TRBD1 aligns across 7 bases. Trimming removed 5 bases from V and 7 bases from J; junction bases left unmatched: 11. Germline V gives CDR1 MNHNY, CDR2 SVGAGI (reference sequence). This CDR3 region has 16 residues. DNA for the CDR3: TGTGCCAGCAGTCCCATCGGGACAGCGAGGAATTCACCCCTCCACTTT. Translating gives CASSPIGTARNSPLHF.

The rearrangement joins TRBV4-3 to TRBJ2-4, with 7 bases aligning to TRBD2. The V gene end was trimmed by 4 bases and the J gene end by 1 base; junction bases not matched to a gene: 7. This CDR3 is 16 amino acids long. Per germline, CDR1 LGHNA and CDR2 YSLEER. DNA for the CDR3: TGCGCCAGCAGCCCCTTACTCGGGGGGGCCAAAAACATTCAGTACTTC. Protein product: CASSPLLGGAKNIQYF.

The sample holds a few counts of this clonotype. J is TRBJ2-5 and V is TRBV29-1; tentative D call: TRBD1 (6 bases). CDR3 length: 12 residues. Trimming pared 7 bases from V and 4 bases from J, leaving 13 bases between. The germline V gene encodes CDR1 SQVTM and CDR2 ANQGSEA. This CDR3 is CSGTTGPETQYF. Here the CDR3 DNA reads TGCAGCGGAACGACAGGCCCAGAGACCCAGTACTTC.

V and J are TRBV7-2 and TRBJ1-1, with a tentative D call TRBD1 (5 bases). CDR1 is SGHTA, CDR2 FQGNSA, per germline. The CDR3 length is 13 residues. V lost 1 base, J lost 6 bases, and 9 bases lay in between. CDR3 sequence reads: CASSLVRDSEAFF. DNA of the CDR3: TGTGCCAGCAGCTTAGTACGGGACTCTGAAGCTTTCTTT.

The V gene is TRBV7-7, the J gene TRBJ1-6; D not certain. Germline V gene data show CDR1 as SSHAT and CDR2 as FNYEAQ (reference sequence). CDR3 length: 16 residues. Trimming left V 2 bases short and J 0 bases short, with 8 bases between. This CDR3 is CASSLIGSSYNSPLHF. CDR3 bases: TGTGCCAGCAGCTTAATAGGAAGCTCCTATAATTCACCCCTCCACTTT.